This T cell receptor (beta chain) derives from a study of sequential checkpoint blockade in melanoma. In the study overall: Patients were randomized 1:1 to nivolumab-then-ipilimumab or ipilimumab-then-nivolumab first-line.

Specified treatment: randomized to nivolumab then ipilimumab (arm A) or the reverse (arm B). None of the patients previously received DNA-damaging chemotherapy. Sorted cells were live CD3+CD8+, lacking CD19 and CD56, from PBMCs. CDR3 length: 15 amino acids. The V gene's germline CDR1 is MNHEY and CDR2 SMNVEV (reference sequence). The V end lost 0 bases, the J end lost 4 bases, and 13 bases lay between the germline ends. Some clones are missing from TCRdb's copy, which holds only in-frame ones; the method was immunoSEQ multiplex PCR. This sample yields several thousand clones, of which around 71% are seen a single time; about 24% belongs to the top ten.

The clonotype originates from a human donor with melanoma. The gene calls are TRBV27 and TRBJ2-7, with TRBD2 as a possible D gene (6 bases). The sample in question was CD8+ T cells sorted from blood (inferred from file names), obtained from a patient given nivolumab and ipilimumab in sequence. This chain's CDR3 is CASSLSGLLGYEQYF. As DNA, the CDR3 is TGTGCCAGCAGTTTATCGGGACTCTTAGGGTACGAGCAGTACTTC.